This TCR beta chain was identified during a study of radiation and T cells in renal cell carcinoma. CDR1 is SGHDN, CDR2 FVKESK, per germline. The CDR3 runs 15 residues. Deletions cut 4 bases from V and 8 bases from J, with 15 bases between. TCRdb's table, derived via immunoSEQ multiplex PCR, lists solely in-frame clones and lacks some. The table lists roughly 150,000 clones, around 90% of them singletons. Time point described: blood 2 weeks post-SBRT. The treatment here: 15 Gy SBRT to primary tumor, nephrectomy 4 weeks later. The receptor was derived from a woman between 50 and 59 years old with renal cell carcinoma. V usage is TRBV14 and J usage is TRBJ1-6; no reliable D call. This specimen was blood, taken from a patient whose treatment included radiotherapy and nephrectomy. The chain's CDR3 is CASSREALRDSPLHF. Here the CDR3 DNA reads TGTGCCAGCAGCCGAGAGGCCCTGAGGGATTCACCCCTCCACTTT.